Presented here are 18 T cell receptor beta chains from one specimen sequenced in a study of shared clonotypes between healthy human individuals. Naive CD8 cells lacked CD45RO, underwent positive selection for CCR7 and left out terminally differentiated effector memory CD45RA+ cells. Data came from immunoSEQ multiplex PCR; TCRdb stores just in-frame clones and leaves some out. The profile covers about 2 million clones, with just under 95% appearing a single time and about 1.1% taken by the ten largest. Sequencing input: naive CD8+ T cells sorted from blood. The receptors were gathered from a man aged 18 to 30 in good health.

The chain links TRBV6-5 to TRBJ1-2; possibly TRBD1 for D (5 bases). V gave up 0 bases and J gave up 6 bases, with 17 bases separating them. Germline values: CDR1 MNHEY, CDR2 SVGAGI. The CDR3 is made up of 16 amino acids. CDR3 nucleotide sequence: TGTGCCAGCAGTTACTCGAGACGACAGTTGGAGGATGGCTACACCTTC. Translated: CASSYSRRQLEDGYTF.

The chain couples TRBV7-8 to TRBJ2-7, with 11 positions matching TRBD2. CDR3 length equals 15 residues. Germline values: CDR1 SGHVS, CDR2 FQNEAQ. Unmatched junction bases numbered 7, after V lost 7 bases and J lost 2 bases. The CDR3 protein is CASTALAGGAYEQYF. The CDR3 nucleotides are TGTGCCAGCACCGCCCTAGCGGGAGGTGCCTACGAGCAGTACTTC.

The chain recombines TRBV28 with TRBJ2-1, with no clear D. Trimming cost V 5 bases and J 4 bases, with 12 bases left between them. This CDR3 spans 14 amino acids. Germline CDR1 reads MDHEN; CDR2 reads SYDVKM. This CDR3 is CASSPVLEYNEQFF. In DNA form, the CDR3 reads TGTGCCAGCAGTCCCGTTTTGGAGTACAATGAGCAGTTCTTC.

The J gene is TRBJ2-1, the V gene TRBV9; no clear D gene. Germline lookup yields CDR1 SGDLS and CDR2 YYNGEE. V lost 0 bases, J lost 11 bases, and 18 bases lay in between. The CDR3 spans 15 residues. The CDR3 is CASSVDATSHHQQFF. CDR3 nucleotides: TGTGCCAGCAGCGTAGACGCGACCTCCCACCATCAGCAGTTCTTC. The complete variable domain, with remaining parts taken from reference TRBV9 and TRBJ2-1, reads DSGVTQTPKHLITATGQRVTLRCSPRSGDLSVYWYQQSLDQGLQFLIQYYNGEERAKGNILERFSAQQFPDLHSELNLSSLELGDSALYFCASSVDATSHHQQFFGPGTRLTVL.

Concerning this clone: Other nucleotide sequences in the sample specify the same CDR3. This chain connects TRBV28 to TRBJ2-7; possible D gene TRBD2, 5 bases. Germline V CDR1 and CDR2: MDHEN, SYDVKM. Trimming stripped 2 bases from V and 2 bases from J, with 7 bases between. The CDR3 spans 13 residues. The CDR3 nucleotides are TGTGCCAGCAGTTTAGAGGGCCCCTACGAGCAGTACTTC. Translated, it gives CASSLEGPYEQYF. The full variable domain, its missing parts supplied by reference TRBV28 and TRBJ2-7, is DVKVTQSSRYLVKRTGEKVFLECVQDMDHENMFWYRQDPGLGLRLIYFSYDVKMKEKGDIPEGYSVSREKKERFSLILESASTNQTSMYLCASSLEGPYEQYFGPGTRLTVT.

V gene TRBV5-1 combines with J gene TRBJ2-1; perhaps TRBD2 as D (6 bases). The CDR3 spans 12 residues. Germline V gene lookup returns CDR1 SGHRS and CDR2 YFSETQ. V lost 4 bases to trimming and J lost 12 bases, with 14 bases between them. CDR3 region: CASSPGTALQFF. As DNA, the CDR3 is TGCGCCAGCAGCCCGGGGACTGCCCTGCAGTTCTTC.

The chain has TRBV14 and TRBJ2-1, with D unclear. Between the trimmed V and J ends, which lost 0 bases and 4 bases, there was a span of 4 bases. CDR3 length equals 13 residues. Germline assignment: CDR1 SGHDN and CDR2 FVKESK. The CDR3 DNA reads TGTGCCAGCAGCCAAGAGAGTTACAATGAGCAGTTCTTC. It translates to CASSQESYNEQFF.

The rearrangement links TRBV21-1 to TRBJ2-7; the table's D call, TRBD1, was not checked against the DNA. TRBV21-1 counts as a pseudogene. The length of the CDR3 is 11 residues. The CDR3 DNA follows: TGTGCCAGCGCCGGACAGTACGAGCAGTACTTC. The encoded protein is CASAGQYEQYF.

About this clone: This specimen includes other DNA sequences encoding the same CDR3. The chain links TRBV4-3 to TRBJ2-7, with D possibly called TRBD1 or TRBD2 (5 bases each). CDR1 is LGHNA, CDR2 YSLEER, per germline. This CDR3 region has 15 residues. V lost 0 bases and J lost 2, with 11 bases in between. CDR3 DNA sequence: TGCGCCAGCAGCCAAGATTGGGGACCAGCCTACGAGCAGTACTTC. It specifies CASSQDWGPAYEQYF.

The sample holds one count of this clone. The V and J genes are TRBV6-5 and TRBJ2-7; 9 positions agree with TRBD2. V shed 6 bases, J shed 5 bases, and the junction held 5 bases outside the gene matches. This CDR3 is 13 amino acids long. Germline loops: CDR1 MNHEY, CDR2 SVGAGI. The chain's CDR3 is CASSLAGVDEQYF. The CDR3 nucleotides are TGTGCCAGCAGCTTAGCGGGAGTGGACGAGCAGTACTTC.

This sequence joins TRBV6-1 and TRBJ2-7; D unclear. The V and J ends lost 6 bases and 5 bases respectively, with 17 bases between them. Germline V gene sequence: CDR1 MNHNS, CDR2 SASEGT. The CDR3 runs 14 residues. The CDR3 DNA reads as TGTGCCAGCAGCGATTTTTCTTACACCGACGAGCAGTACTTC. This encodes CASSDFSYTDEQYF.

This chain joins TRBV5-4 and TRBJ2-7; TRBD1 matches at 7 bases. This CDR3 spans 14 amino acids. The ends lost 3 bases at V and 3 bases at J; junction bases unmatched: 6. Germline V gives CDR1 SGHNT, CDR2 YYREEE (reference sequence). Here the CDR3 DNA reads TGTGCCAGCAGCTGGGGACAGACGGGCTACGAGCAGTACTTC. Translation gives CASSWGQTGYEQYF.

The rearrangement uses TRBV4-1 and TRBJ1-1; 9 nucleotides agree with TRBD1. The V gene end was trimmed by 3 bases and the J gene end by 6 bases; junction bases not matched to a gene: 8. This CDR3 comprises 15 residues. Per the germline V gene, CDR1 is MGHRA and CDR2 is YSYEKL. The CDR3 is CASSQRTGDLSEAFF. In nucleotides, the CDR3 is TGCGCCAGCAGCCAGAGGACAGGGGACCTGTCTGAAGCTTTCTTT.

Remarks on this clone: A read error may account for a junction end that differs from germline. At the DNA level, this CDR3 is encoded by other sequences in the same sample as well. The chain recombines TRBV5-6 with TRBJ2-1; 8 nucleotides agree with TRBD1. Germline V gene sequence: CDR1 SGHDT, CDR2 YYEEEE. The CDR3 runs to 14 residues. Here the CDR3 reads CASSFLTGDNEQFF. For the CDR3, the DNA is TGCGCCAGCAGCTTCTTGACAGGGGACAATGAGCAGTTCTTC.

CDR3 amino acids: CASSLGTANYEQYF. The CDR3 region has the DNA TGTGCCAGCAGTCTGGGGACAGCTAATTACGAGCAGTACTTC. The rearrangement joins TRBV27 to TRBJ2-7, with TRBD1 matching 7 bases. The CDR3 loop spans 14 amino acids. Germline CDR1 reads MNHEY; CDR2 reads SMNVEV (reference sequence). V was clipped by 5 bases and J by 4 bases; unmatched bases: 8.

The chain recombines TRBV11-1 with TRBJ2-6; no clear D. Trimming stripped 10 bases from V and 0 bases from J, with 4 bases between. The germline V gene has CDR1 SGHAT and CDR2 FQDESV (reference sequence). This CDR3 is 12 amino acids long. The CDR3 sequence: CATSSGANVLTF. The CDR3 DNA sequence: TGTGCCACCTCCTCTGGGGCCAACGTCCTGACTTTC.

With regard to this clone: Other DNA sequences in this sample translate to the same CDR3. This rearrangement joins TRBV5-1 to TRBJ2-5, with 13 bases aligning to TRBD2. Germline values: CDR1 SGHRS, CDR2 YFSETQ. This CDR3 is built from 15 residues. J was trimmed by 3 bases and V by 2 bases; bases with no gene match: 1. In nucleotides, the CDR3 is TGCGCCAGCAGCTTTGGACTAGCGGGAGAAGAGACCCAGTACTTC. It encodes CASSFGLAGEETQYF.

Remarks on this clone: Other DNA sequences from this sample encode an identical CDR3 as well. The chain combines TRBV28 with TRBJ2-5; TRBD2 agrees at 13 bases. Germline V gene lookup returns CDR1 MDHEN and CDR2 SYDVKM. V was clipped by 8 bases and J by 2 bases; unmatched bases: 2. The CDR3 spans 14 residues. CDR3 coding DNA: TGTGCCAGCTCGGGACTAGCGGGACAAGAGACCCAGTACTTC. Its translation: CASSGLAGQETQYF.